A single sample is the source of the 19 T cell receptor beta chains below, sequenced in a study of T cell responses to AZD1222 COVID-19 vaccine. Profiled with immunoSEQ multiplex PCR; TCRdb holds only in-frame clones, not every one. The data hold around 18,000 clones, with 81% observed a single time. Here the sequenced sample was peripheral blood, taken 28 days after the second AZD1222 dose. Source of these receptors: an adult who received the AZD1222 COVID-19 vaccine.

The V gene is TRBV27, the J gene TRBJ2-3, with D perhaps TRBD1 or TRBD2 (5 bases each). This CDR3 region has 15 residues. Germline V gene sequence: CDR1 MNHEY, CDR2 SMNVEV (reference sequence). V dropped 5 bases and J dropped 0 bases, with 12 bases sitting between them. The CDR3 DNA reads as TGTGCCAGCAGTCTAAGGGACGGAAGCACAGATACGCAGTATTTT. Translated, it gives CASSLRDGSTDTQYF.

The rearrangement links TRBV7-2 to TRBJ1-3; 9 bases line up with TRBD1. Germline lookup yields CDR1 SGHTA and CDR2 FQGNSA. The CDR3 sequence is 17 residues long. With V trimmed by 5 bases and J by 3 bases, 11 bases remained unmatched. CDR3 DNA: TGTGCCAGCAGCCCGGGACAGGGCAAGGTTGGTGGAAACACCATATATTTT. Translating it yields CASSPGQGKVGGNTIYF.

This rearrangement joins TRBV7-2 to TRBJ2-2, with a weak D call TRBD1 (6 bases). The CDR3 is 11 amino acids. The V and J ends lost 11 bases and 7 bases respectively, with 11 bases between them. The germline V gene encodes CDR1 SGHTA and CDR2 FQGNSA. The CDR3 DNA is TGTGCCGGCCCAGGGGTCGGGGAGCTGTTTTTT. This translates into CAGPGVGELFF.

This sequence joins TRBV18 and TRBJ2-3; D not certain. From germline, CDR1 is KGHSH and CDR2 LQKENI. V was pared by 2 bases and J by 5 bases, with 14 bases between. This CDR3 spans 15 amino acids. DNA for the CDR3: TGTGCCAGCTCACCAATGGGGAATAAAGTAGATACGCAGTATTTT. This sequence encodes CASSPMGNKVDTQYF.

The chain recombines TRBV12-2 with TRBJ2-7. TRBV12-2 is noted as a pseudogene. This CDR3 contains 15 residues. The CDR3, as DNA: TGTGCAAGTCGCCTCACCCGGGGCACCACCTACGAGCAGTACTTC. Translated: CASRLTRGTTYEQYF.

The V call is TRBV6-1, the J call TRBJ1-2; D remains ambiguous. Trimming shortened V by 1 base and J by 6 bases, and 12 bases separated the two germline ends. In germline, CDR1 is MNHNS, CDR2 SASEGT. The CDR3 has 14 amino acids. The CDR3 sequence is CASSEGVSGNGYTF. CDR3 DNA: TGTGCCAGCAGTGAAGGGGTTTCGGGGAATGGCTACACCTTC.

This chain connects TRBV27 to TRBJ1-5, with D possibly matching TRBD1 (6 bases). V lost 4 bases to trimming and J lost 5 bases, with 9 bases between them. CDR1 is MNHEY and CDR2 is SMNVEV in the germline V gene (reference sequence). This CDR3 is built from 13 residues. CDR3 protein: CASSSDRYQPQHF. The DNA of the CDR3 is TGTGCCAGCAGTTCAGACAGGTATCAGCCCCAGCATTTT.

The V and J genes are TRBV29-1 and TRBJ2-6; D possibly uses TRBD1 or TRBD2 (5 bases each). V dropped 4 bases and J dropped 3 bases, with 16 bases sitting between them. Germline lookup yields CDR1 SQVTM and CDR2 ANQGSEA. CDR3 size: 16 residues. DNA for the CDR3: TGCAGCGTTGTTTTCGAGGGGCACGTTGGGGCCAACGTCCTGACTTTC. Translated: CSVVFEGHVGANVLTF.

This clone was seen only once. The chain uses TRBV2 and TRBJ1-1; D is undetermined. Between the trimmed V and J ends, which lost 3 bases and 2 bases, there was a span of 10 bases. CDR1 is SNHLY and CDR2 is FYNNEI in the germline V gene. This CDR3 has 14 amino acids. The CDR3 DNA reads as TGTGCCAGCAGTGATGTGAGTAAAAACACTGAAGCTTTCTTT. Its protein product is CASSDVSKNTEAFF.

This clone was counted between two and nine times. This chain connects TRBV9 to TRBJ1-3; D is unresolved. The ends were cut back, 3 bases at V and 2 bases at J, with 12 bases in the middle. The CDR3 runs to 15 residues. Germline V gives CDR1 SGDLS, CDR2 YYNGEE. CDR3 in amino acids: CASSGTLTAGNTIYF. The CDR3 DNA reads TGTGCCAGCAGCGGGACTTTAACGGCTGGAAACACCATATATTTT.

The CDR3 DNA is TGTGCCAGCTCACCGGCAGGGGGAGGCAATGAGCAGTTCTTC. Translated: CASSPAGGGNEQFF. The chain recombines TRBV18 with TRBJ2-1, with D maybe TRBD1 (7 bases). This CDR3 spans 14 amino acids. CDR1 is KGHSH and CDR2 is LQKENI in the germline V gene. V was pared by 3 bases and J by 6 bases, with 12 bases between.

V and J are TRBV4-2 and TRBJ1-4, with 8 bases lining up with TRBD1. The CDR3 is 15 residues long. Trimming removed 2 bases from V and 3 bases from J; junction bases left unmatched: 2. Germline V gives CDR1 LGHNA, CDR2 YNFKEQ. The DNA of the CDR3 is TGTGCCAGCAGCCAAACCAGGGGGCCTAATGAAAAACTGTTTTTT. Encoded protein: CASSQTRGPNEKLFF.

The chain has TRBV6-5 and TRBJ2-7, with TRBD1 matching 9 bases. CDR3 length: 15 amino acids. Losses at the gene ends were 2 bases for V and 7 bases for J; bases not matched to a gene: 9. CDR1 is MNHEY, CDR2 SVGAGI, per germline. The CDR3: CASSYGGTGREEQYF. CDR3 DNA: TGTGCCAGCAGTTACGGAGGGACAGGGAGAGAGGAGCAGTACTTC.

This rearrangement joins TRBV3-1 (or the pseudogene TRBV3-2) to TRBJ1-2, with a tentative D call TRBD1 (5 bases). The CDR3 has 14 amino acids. V was pared by 1 base and J by 7 bases, with 13 bases between. The germline V gene has CDR1 LGHDT and CDR2 YNNKEL (reference sequence). The CDR3 spells CASSQAVTRGGYTF. The CDR3, as DNA: TGTGCCAGCAGCCAAGCCGTAACGAGGGGTGGCTACACCTTC.

The chain couples TRBV4-3 to TRBJ1-1; 7 positions match TRBD1. Germline CDR1 and CDR2: LGHNA and YSLEER. The junction had 7 bases not matched to a gene; V was cut back by 4 bases and J by 5 bases. The CDR3 is 14 residues long. CDR3 DNA: TGCGCCAGCAGCCTCGACAGGGAATGGACTGAAGCTTTCTTT. Protein product: CASSLDREWTEAFF.

V is TRBV10-3 and J is TRBJ1-1; unclear D gene. Trimming removed 6 bases at V and 0 bases at J, with 11 bases between. CDR3 length: 14 amino acids. Germline lookup yields CDR1 ENHRY and CDR2 SYGVKD. The CDR3 sequence is CAIRDSFMNTEAFF. As DNA, the CDR3 is TGTGCCATCAGGGACTCCTTCATGAACACTGAAGCTTTCTTT.

Only one count was recorded for this clone. This chain uses TRBV7-8 with TRBJ1-4, with D maybe TRBD1 (5 bases). V was trimmed by 2 bases and J by 5 bases, leaving 9 bases between them. This CDR3 spans 14 amino acids. Germline CDR1 and CDR2: SGHVS and FQNEAQ. The CDR3 reads CASSLSGWNEKLFF. DNA of the CDR3: TGTGCCAGCAGCTTATCAGGGTGGAATGAAAAACTGTTTTTT.

V and J are TRBV5-4 and TRBJ1-1; tentative D call: TRBD1 (5 bases). The CDR3 loop spans 15 amino acids. CDR1 SGHNT and CDR2 YYREEE come from the germline V gene (reference sequence). Trimming removed 4 bases from V and 1 base from J, with 14 bases in between. CDR3 nucleotides: TGTGCCAGCAGCCGAGGGTTAGGGGAGAACACTGAAGCTTTCTTT. It translates to CASSRGLGENTEAFF.

This chain uses TRBV7-2 with TRBJ2-2; 8 bases map to TRBD2. The germline CDR1 and CDR2 sequences are SGHTA and FQGNSA. V shed 4 bases and J 4 bases; nucleotides not matched to a gene: 5. This CDR3 comprises 15 residues. Here the CDR3 DNA reads TGTGCCAGCAGCTGGAGCGGGAGCAGCACCGGGGAGCTGTTTTTT. This sequence encodes CASSWSGSSTGELFF.